The 32 T cell receptor beta chains given below trace back to one sample, sequenced in a study of blood T cells in healthy people across ages. A second PCR of 7 to 11 cycles used a sample-barcoded 5' primer and a J-beta primer mix. TCRdb itself ran the 5' RACE reads through MiXCR, one entry per CDR3 protein. The sample shows roughly 720,000 distinct CDR3 sequences, about 53% of them seen only once. Sequenced material: blood. The receptor source for this set is an elderly man in good health.

The CDR3 DNA follows: TGTGCCAGCAGTTTATTTCTAGCGGGAGGCGGAGGTATAGATACGCAGTATTTT. This encodes CASSLFLAGGGGIDTQYF. The V gene is TRBV28, the J gene TRBJ2-3; 11 bases line up with TRBD2. Germline V gene lookup returns CDR1 MDHEN and CDR2 SYDVKM. V gave up 1 base and J gave up 5 bases; unmatched junction bases: 11. This CDR3 has 18 amino acids.

This clonotype was detected a few times. This chain links TRBV21-1 with TRBJ1-2; the table's D call, TRBD1, was not checked against the DNA. TRBV21-1 is a recognized pseudogene. The CDR3 runs 16 residues. The CDR3 sequence: CASIRNGDNTNYGYTF. The DNA for the CDR3 is TGTGCCAGCATCCGAAACGGGGACAATACTAACTATGGCTACACCTTC.

This clonotype has more than one count but fewer than ten. This chain links TRBV20-1 with TRBJ2-7, with TRBD2 matching over 8 bases. The CDR3 has 14 amino acids. V was pared by 0 bases and J by 7 bases, with 8 bases of the junction left unmatched. Germline CDR1 reads DFQATT; CDR2 reads SNEGSKA (reference sequence). The CDR3 here is CSARDPGGPGEQYF. CDR3 nucleotide sequence: TGCAGTGCTAGAGATCCGGGAGGGCCAGGGGAGCAGTACTTC.

In this sample, this clonotype turned up a few times. CDR3 sequence: CASSPIGVRWGQYF. The DNA of the CDR3 is TGTGCCAGCTCACCCATCGGGGTCCGCTGGGGGCAGTACTTC. This chain connects TRBV18 to TRBJ2-4; D may match TRBD1 or TRBD2 (5 bases each). Per the germline V gene, CDR1 is KGHSH and CDR2 is LQKENI. Trimming removed 3 bases from V and 13 bases from J, with 19 bases in between. This CDR3 contains 14 residues.

The chain carries TRBV6-6 and TRBJ2-7, with D perhaps being TRBD1 or TRBD2 (5 bases each). In germline, CDR1 is MNHNY, CDR2 SVGAGI (reference sequence). The CDR3 is 13 residues long. Between the trimmed V and J ends, which lost 6 bases and 6 bases, there was a span of 15 bases. Written as DNA, the CDR3 is TGTGCCAGCAGCTACAGCCGGGACGCCGAGCAGTACTTC. As protein: CASSYSRDAEQYF.

The table lists this clonotype with many counts. The gene calls are TRBV29-1 and TRBJ2-6; D call uncertain. Trimming stripped 6 bases from V and 0 bases from J, with 3 bases between. Germline V gives CDR1 SQVTM, CDR2 ANQGSEA. This CDR3 has 12 amino acids. The CDR3 sequence is CSVASGANVLTF. The DNA of the CDR3 is TGCAGCGTCGCCTCTGGGGCCAACGTCCTGACTTTC.

The chain links TRBV7-9 to TRBJ2-6; unclear D gene. CDR1 and CDR2 from the germline V gene are SEHNR and FQNEAQ (reference sequence). CDR3 length: 18 amino acids. The V end was cut by 4 bases, the J end by 0 bases, with 16 bases between. Here the CDR3 reads CASSSGQGRSSGANVLTF. DNA of the CDR3: TGTGCCAGCAGCTCGGGCCAAGGCAGATCCTCTGGGGCCAACGTCCTGACTTTC.

The chain couples TRBV12-3 or TRBV12-4 to TRBJ2-7; D is possibly TRBD1 (6 bases). This CDR3 has 14 amino acids. The ends were cut back, 3 bases at V and 4 bases at J, with 13 bases in the middle. The DNA for the CDR3 is TGTGCCAGCAGTTTTGGCGGACAGCTTTACGAGCAGTACTTC. It encodes CASSFGGQLYEQYF.

This clonotype occurred a few times. The chain recombines TRBV9 with TRBJ2-1, with 12 positions matching TRBD2. V shed 0 bases, J shed 2 bases, and the junction held 6 bases outside the gene matches. The CDR3 is 18 residues long. Germline V lookup: CDR1 SGDLS, CDR2 YYNGEE. The DNA for the CDR3 is TGTGCCAGCAGCGTAGGACTAGCGGGAGTGTTTCCCTACAATGAGCAGTTCTTC. As protein: CASSVGLAGVFPYNEQFF.

This chain connects TRBV27 to TRBJ1-5, with D perhaps TRBD1 (6 bases). V dropped 10 bases and J dropped 1 base, with 11 bases sitting between them. CDR3 length: 13 residues. Germline V gene data show CDR1 as MNHEY and CDR2 as SMNVEV (reference sequence). In DNA form, the CDR3 reads TGTGCCATTACGGACAGAAGCAATCAGCCCCAGCATTTT. This translates into CAITDRSNQPQHF.

V usage is TRBV24-1 and J usage is TRBJ2-1, with a possible D match to TRBD1 (6 bases). The end of the DNA aligns better with TRBJ2-7, so the J call may be wrong. The CDR3 is made up of 15 amino acids. Germline V CDR1 and CDR2: KGHDR, SFDVKD. CDR3 protein: CATSDFTGTYNEQYF. In DNA form, the CDR3 reads TGTGCCACCAGTGATTTCACAGGGACCTACAATGAGCAGTACTTC.

This clonotype occurred many times. At one of its ends the junction is not consistent with the germline gene, which may arise from a read error. The chain recombines TRBV12-3 or TRBV12-4 with TRBJ2-5; the D is unclear. This CDR3 spans 13 amino acids. The CDR3 nucleotides read TGTGCCAGCAGCTTAGGGCAGAAAGAGACCCAGTACTTC. Translating gives CASSLGQKETQYF.

This chain uses TRBV7-2 with TRBJ1-2, with TRBD1 identical over 8 bases. From germline, CDR1 is SGHTA and CDR2 FQGNSA. The CDR3 length is 15 residues. V gave up 1 base and J gave up 4 bases; unmatched junction bases: 5. CDR3: CASSLDPGQVYGYTF. The CDR3 DNA sequence: TGTGCCAGCAGCTTAGATCCGGGACAGGTCTATGGCTACACCTTC.

J is TRBJ2-6 and V is TRBV9; 7 bases fit TRBD1. With 0 bases clipped from V and 2 bases from J, the junction kept 11 bases outside the gene matches. Germline CDR1 SGDLS, CDR2 YYNGEE. The CDR3 extends over 19 amino acids. As DNA, the CDR3 is TGTGCCAGCAGCGTAGGAGGGGGCAGGGTAGGAGCTGGGGCCAACGTCCTGACTTTC. Translated: CASSVGGGRVGAGANVLTF. Full variable domain (remainder filled in from reference TRBV9 and TRBJ2-6): DSGVTQTPKHLITATGQRVTLRCSPRSGDLSVYWYQQSLDQGLQFLIQYYNGEERAKGNILERFSAQQFPDLHSELNLSSLELGDSALYFCASSVGGGRVGAGANVLTFGAGSRLTVL.

This chain links TRBV3-1 with TRBJ2-7; weak D call: TRBD2 (6 bases). The DNA matches TRBJ2-5 better at its end, which makes the J call doubtful. The CDR3 is made up of 16 amino acids. Germline-derived CDR1 and CDR2 are LGHDT and YNNKEL (reference sequence). The CDR3 spells CASTPFREPGTGTQYF. As DNA, the CDR3 is TGTGCCAGCACCCCTTTCCGGGAGCCAGGAACCGGGACCCAGTACTTC.

This clonotype has a count of ten or more. This chain links TRBV3-1 with TRBJ2-3; 7 positions match TRBD1. The CDR3 length is 15 residues. The V segment lost 3 bases and the J segment 3 bases; nucleotides outside the gene matches: 6. The germline gives CDR1 LGHDT, CDR2 YNNKEL (reference sequence). The CDR3 reads CASSHRQGGTDTQYF. The CDR3 DNA is TGTGCCAGCAGCCATCGACAGGGCGGTACAGATACGCAGTATTTT.

The chain recombines TRBV6-4 with TRBJ2-1; the match to TRBD1 covers 9 bases. With 6 bases clipped from V and 5 bases from J, the junction kept 5 bases outside the gene matches. In germline, CDR1 is MRHNA, CDR2 SNTAGT. CDR3 size: 14 residues. The CDR3: CASRAGTGNNEQFF. For the CDR3, the DNA is TGTGCCAGCAGGGCCGGGACAGGGAACAATGAGCAGTTCTTC.

The chain uses TRBV7-3 and TRBJ2-1, with a tentative D call TRBD2 (7 bases). Germline loops: CDR1 SGHTA, CDR2 FQGTGA. The germline V and J ends were trimmed by 1 base and 6 bases, with 19 bases remaining between them. CDR3 length: 17 amino acids. CDR3 DNA: TGTGCCAGCAGCTTAAGTGCGGGGGCAGGGTCGGCCAATGAGCAGTTCTTC. Its protein is CASSLSAGAGSANEQFF.

Only a few counts were recorded for this clonotype. This rearrangement joins TRBV7-3 to TRBJ2-5, with 8 positions matching TRBD1. With V trimmed by 5 bases and J by 11 bases, 4 bases remained unmatched. The germline V gene has CDR1 SGHTA and CDR2 FQGTGA. The CDR3 length is 11 residues. CDR3 sequence: CASSDGTGQYF. CDR3 nucleotide sequence: TGTGCCAGCAGCGACGGGACAGGACAGTACTTC.

The CDR3 DNA reads as TGTGCCAGCCCCGCCCCCGGGGTTACTTACGAGCAGTACTTC. It yields the protein CASPAPGVTYEQYF. The V gene is TRBV6-1, the J gene TRBJ2-7; the D gene is possibly TRBD2 (5 bases). Germline CDR1 reads MNHNS; CDR2 reads SASEGT. This CDR3 has 14 residues. V lost 8 bases to trimming and J lost 4 bases, with 18 bases between them.

The chain carries TRBV3-1 and TRBJ2-5; the D gene is possibly TRBD1 (6 bases). Germline V CDR1 and CDR2: LGHDT, YNNKEL (reference sequence). Trimming shortened V by 2 bases and J by 2 bases, and 12 bases separated the two germline ends. The CDR3 runs to 15 residues. This CDR3 reads CASSQSWQGQETQYF. CDR3 DNA sequence: TGTGCCAGCAGCCAATCGTGGCAGGGGCAAGAGACCCAGTACTTC.

In its sample, this clonotype was seen a few times. The chain joins TRBV10-3 to TRBJ2-3; 8 bases are shared with TRBD2. CDR1 and CDR2 from the germline V gene are ENHRY and SYGVKD. The CDR3 consists of 14 residues. Germline trimming cut 6 bases from V and 1 base from J; bases unmatched to any gene: 3. The CDR3 DNA reads as TGTGCCATCAGAGGGCGGGAGGGCACAGATACGCAGTATTTT. It specifies CAIRGREGTDTQYF.

The chain is built from TRBV7-2 and TRBJ2-1; TRBD2 aligns across 9 bases. Germline lookup yields CDR1 SGHTA and CDR2 FQGNSA. Trimming at V came to 1 base and at J to 1 base, leaving 2 bases not matched to a gene. This CDR3 contains 16 residues. CDR3 sequence: CASSLEGLASYNEQFF. The CDR3 DNA follows: TGTGCCAGCAGCTTAGAAGGACTAGCGTCCTACAATGAGCAGTTCTTC.

As to this clonotype: One junction end does not reproduce the germline sequence, and a read error may be involved. CDR3 bases: TGTGTCAGCAGCGCGACTCAGCACAGATACGCGTATTTT. This sequence encodes CVSSATQHRYAYF. This sequence joins TRBV2 and TRBJ2-3; the D is unclear. Germline loops: CDR1 SNHLY, CDR2 FYNNEI. This CDR3 is built from 13 residues.

The chain employs TRBV2 and TRBJ1-1; no firm D call. The CDR3 consists of 12 residues. The V gene lost 8 bases and the J gene lost 5 bases, with 12 bases spanning the gap. Germline V gene sequence: CDR1 SNHLY, CDR2 FYNNEI. As DNA, the CDR3 is TGTGCCAGCGCCCTAGGATGGACTGAAGCTTTCTTT. Translating it yields CASALGWTEAFF.

This chain uses TRBV4-1 with TRBJ2-3; D is possibly TRBD1 (5 bases). CDR1 MGHRA and CDR2 YSYEKL come from the germline V gene. Trimming took off 0 bases at V and 14 bases at J, with 15 bases between the two ends. This CDR3 comprises 13 residues. CDR3 loop: CASSQDRARYAYF. CDR3 coding DNA: TGCGCCAGCAGCCAAGACAGGGCCAGATACGCGTATTTT.

This sequence joins TRBV7-6 and TRBJ2-1; maybe TRBD2 (6 bases). The V gene lost 5 bases and the J gene lost 0 bases, with 14 bases spanning the gap. The CDR3 consists of 16 residues. Germline V gene data show CDR1 as SGHVS and CDR2 as FNYEAQ. CDR3 DNA: TGTGCCAGCAGCACCCCGACCGGGAGCTCCTACAATGAGCAGTTCTTC. Translated, it gives CASSTPTGSSYNEQFF.

A remark on this clonotype: The junction shows a germline mismatch at one end, possibly a read error. CDR3: CANSPFGGRWDRYAYF. CDR3 sequence (DNA): TGTGCCAACAGCCCCTTCGGAGGGCGGTGGGACAGATACGCGTATTTT. V usage is TRBV3-1 and J usage is TRBJ2-3, with a weak D call TRBD1 (7 bases). CDR1 is LGHDT and CDR2 is YNNKEL in the germline V gene (reference sequence). This CDR3 comprises 16 residues.

The chain links TRBV5-4 to TRBJ2-3; no definite D call. Trimming shortened V by 0 bases and J by 4 bases, and 9 bases separated the two germline ends. Germline V gene lookup returns CDR1 SGHNT and CDR2 YYREEE (reference sequence). The CDR3 has 14 residues. The CDR3 sequence is CASSLDVGPDTQYF. For the CDR3, the DNA is TGTGCCAGCAGCTTGGACGTAGGACCAGATACGCAGTATTTT.

The chain employs TRBV12-3 or TRBV12-4 and TRBJ2-1; the match to TRBD1 covers 9 bases. The CDR3 is 17 amino acids. V lost 5 bases and J lost 12; bases outside the gene matches: 20. The CDR3 DNA reads as TGTGCCAGCAGTCACAATAAAGGGACAGGGTTTTTTTTGGGGCAGTTCTTC. Its translation: CASSHNKGTGFFLGQFF.

V and J are TRBV7-9 and TRBJ2-3, with D possibly called TRBD1 or TRBD2 (5 bases each). The CDR3 loop spans 17 amino acids. Trimming removed 2 bases from V and 4 bases from J, with 19 bases in between. In germline, CDR1 is SEHNR, CDR2 FQNEAQ (reference sequence). The CDR3 bases are TGTGCCAGCAGCTTATTGATCCGAAGGGACCGCGCAGATACGCAGTATTTT. This gives the protein CASSLLIRRDRADTQYF.

V is TRBV3-1 and J is TRBJ2-1; the match to TRBD2 covers 10 bases. Losses at the gene ends were 1 base for V and 12 bases for J; bases not matched to a gene: 9. Germline V CDR1 and CDR2: LGHDT, YNNKEL (reference sequence). This CDR3 region has 15 residues. The CDR3 spells CASSQVPSGSTRQFF. In DNA form, the CDR3 reads TGTGCCAGCAGCCAAGTTCCTAGCGGGAGTACTAGGCAGTTCTTC.